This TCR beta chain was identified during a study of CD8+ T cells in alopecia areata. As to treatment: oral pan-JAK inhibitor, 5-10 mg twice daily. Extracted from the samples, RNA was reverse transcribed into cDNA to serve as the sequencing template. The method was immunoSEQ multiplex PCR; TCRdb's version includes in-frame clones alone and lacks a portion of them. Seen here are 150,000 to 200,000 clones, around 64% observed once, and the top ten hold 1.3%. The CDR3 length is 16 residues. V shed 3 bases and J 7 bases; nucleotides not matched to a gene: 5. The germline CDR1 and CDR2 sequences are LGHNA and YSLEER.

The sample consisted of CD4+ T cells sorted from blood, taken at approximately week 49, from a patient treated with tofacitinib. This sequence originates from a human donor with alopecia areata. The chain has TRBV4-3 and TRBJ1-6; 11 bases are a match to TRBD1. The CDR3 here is CASSQLGQGENSPLHF. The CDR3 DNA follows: TGCGCCAGCAGCCAGCTGGGACAGGGGGAGAATTCACCCCTCCACTTT.